In its sample, the clone carrying this T cell receptor beta chain was seen a few times. Its antigen is still unknown. This specimen comes from a study of T cell repertoires in cytomegalovirus infection. Study-level background: The study used recently identified HLA-C-restricted and well-studied HLA-B-restricted CMV epitopes. Through public TCR beta signatures, both CMV infection and matching HLA type were indicated. Study-level results: Ex vivo responses were dominated by HLA-C-restricted CMV-specific TCR beta clonotypes.

Via MiXCR, TCRdb re-called the reads, giving one row per CDR3 protein. Here the sample spans around 900,000 distinct CDR3 sequences, approximately 31% being singletons. This CDR3 has 14 amino acids. From germline, CDR1 is SGHAT and CDR2 FQNNGV. V lost 5 bases to trimming and J lost 4 bases, with 12 bases between them. The clonotype comes from a human donor in good health (CMV status not recorded). Some clones in this sample may be carry-over from other donors' samples. The material was cultured CD8+ T cells from PBMCs, obtained from culture after CMV antigen stimulation. This rearrangement joins TRBV11-2 to TRBJ2-1; D unresolved. As DNA, the CDR3 is TGTGCCAGCAGCCCGCGTTTGCTATACAATGAGCAGTTCTTC. Encoded protein: CASSPRLLYNEQFF.